This T cell receptor (beta chain) was identified in a study of blood T cell repertoires in COVID-19. Study at large: Donors in the United States, Italy and Spain gave samples during acute or convalescent COVID-19. T cells, B-cell-depleted T cells, or PBMCs supplied cDNA or gDNA.

Assay used: immunoSEQ multiplex PCR; TCRdb lists only in-frame clones, some missing. The sample lists under 200,000 clones, more than 75% seen once, with about 4.9% in the top ten. V lost 4 bases and J 1 base, leaving 11 bases between the germline ends. This CDR3 has 15 residues. In germline, CDR1 is MDHEN, CDR2 SYDVKM. This clone came up once. This sequence originates from a woman over 75 with acute or convalescent COVID-19. The sequencing sample was made of peripheral blood. This chain uses TRBV28 with TRBJ1-5; D ambiguous. In nucleotides, the CDR3 is TGTGCCAGCAGTTCCACGTCGGGGAGCAATCAGCCCCAGCATTTT. Protein: CASSSTSGSNQPQHF. The variable domain in full, with the rest retrieved from reference TRBV28 and TRBJ1-5, is DVKVTQSSRYLVKRTGEKVFLECVQDMDHENMFWYRQDPGLGLRLIYFSYDVKMKEKGDIPEGYSVSREKKERFSLILESASTNQTSMYLCASSSTSGSNQPQHFGDGTRLSIL.